Reported below is one TCR beta chain. The authors' processing: How many nucleated cells were present was estimated from reference gene primer amplification. Sequenced by immunoSEQ multiplex PCR; TCRdb stores in-frame clones only, minus some. V and J calls and clone size are those listed in that table; D and trimming were worked out from the DNA. The data show roughly 230,000 clones, 83% seen once. This sample is drawn from a study of blood T cell repertoires in COVID-19. Across the whole study: Whether acute or convalescent, the COVID-19 samples came from the United States, Italy and Spain. Nucleic acid was either cDNA or gDNA, and it came from T cells, B-cell-depleted T cells, or PBMCs.

Germline V gene sequence: CDR1 LNHDA, CDR2 SQIVND (reference sequence). The CDR3 is 18 amino acids. Germline trimming cut 2 bases from V and 0 bases from J; bases unmatched to any gene: 8. Material: peripheral blood. This chain connects TRBV19 to TRBJ2-1, with 9 nucleotides matching TRBD2. The source is a human donor in a cohort sampled during active COVID-19. The CDR3 sequence is CASSIWLAGTSSYNEQFF. CDR3 bases: TGTGCCAGTAGTATATGGCTAGCGGGAACGAGCTCCTACAATGAGCAGTTCTTC.